This entry is about one T cell receptor (beta chain). This clonotype has ten or more counts. What this receptor recognizes is not known. There are no base qualities to consult, and no much larger clone falls within one base. The CDR3 runs 17 amino acids, cysteine and phenylalanine included. The entry retains the CDR3 DNA only, 51 bases that are in frame from base 1. CDR1 and CDR2, per the germline V gene, are SGHAT and FQNNGV. At the junction V is shortened by 1 base and J by 2 bases; bases outside the gene matches: 8. These data come from a study of regulatory T cells in long-lasting Graves disease (TCRdb year 2021). For context, the study as a whole: To count as having persistent Graves' disease, a patient had to have received antithyroid drug treatment for over 5 years with TSH receptor autoantibodies remaining persistently positive. Persistent Graves' disease patients were compared with newly diagnosed Graves' disease patients by peripheral blood TCR sequencing and RNA sequencing. The study took place in China and was registered as a clinical trial. In the clinical cohort, patients with persistent Graves' disease had used antithyroid drugs for an average of around 9.3 years. A total of around 35 samples underwent TCR sequencing: about 13 from persistent and 20 from newly diagnosed Graves' disease patients. Overall study outcomes, separate from this receptor: Because the primary lesion, thyroid tissue, could not be accessed, the study looked at peripheral blood alone. TRBV28, TRBJ1-2 and TRBJ2-5 were preferentially used in persistent disease, while TRBV20-1 and TRBJ2-1 were favored in newly diagnosed disease. Compared with newly diagnosed patients, persistent Graves' disease patients had lower TCR Shannon entropy and fewer highly expanded clones, which suggests clonal expansion. Patients with persistent disease shared more public clonotypes (fewer than 3,000) than newly diagnosed patients did (approximately 970). Only the TCR beta chain was sequenced and analyzed. As a limitation, the authors acknowledged that the small sample size may reduce accuracy.

Library creation used multiplex PCR. These reads were obtained on an Illumina HiSeq 4000. TCR beta libraries were built with iRepertoire HTBI primers and Arm-PCR amplification of CDR3 regions. Gel purification was performed on PCR products prior to sequencing. Per the authors' processing: Gene usage analysis of CDR3 amino acid clonotypes relied on the roughly 67 TRBV and fewer than 15 TRBJ segments identified across samples. COPE and FqMerger were used to merge filtered high-quality paired reads into contigs. Contigs were aligned with BLAST to IMGT TRBV, TRBD and TRBJ reference genes, and CDR3 was defined per IMGT. Clonotypes above 0.1% frequency were classified as highly expanded clones. Repertoire diversity was measured by Shannon entropy, and V-J evenness by the Gini coefficient. A clonotype found in more than one individual was treated as public. TCRdb redid the processing of the public reads, applying fastp at Q25 and MiXCR, and retained in-frame beta chains. When rows share a CDR3 protein, they turn into one entry using the most common DNA and genes. These V and J calls derive from TCRdb rather than the authors' analysis. The sample records around 510,000 distinct CDR3 sequences, 20% to 25% of which are singletons. The ten largest clonotypes hold about 8.3% of the sample.

The meaning of the sample's time point label: persistent/refractory GD, antithyroid drugs over 5 years with positive TRAb. RNA was extracted from PBMCs in TRIzol for both TCR sequencing and RNA sequencing. The diagnosis of Graves' disease was made according to American Thyroid Association guidelines. Recruitment of patients was carried out at an endocrinology department in Xi'an, China. From each patient, about 9.7 milliliters of peripheral blood was collected into an EDTA anticoagulant tube. Ficoll Paque Plus density gradient separation was used to isolate PBMCs, and no further T cell sorting was done. An Agilent 2100 Bioanalyzer and agarose gel were used to check RNA quality, and a NanoDrop 2000 was used to measure RNA concentration.

The TCR originated in a female donor with Graves disease. The sequence joins TRBV11-2 to TRBJ2-4; the junction holds 7 bases that match TRBD2. Sequences were derived from peripheral blood mononuclear cells (PBMCs), sampled when the disease was refractory, from a patient treated with antithyroid drugs. The bases are TGTGCCAGCAGCTTAGGTTATGGCGGGAGAACCAAAAACATTCAGTACTTC. Its protein is CASSLGYGGRTKNIQYF.